Described below is a single T cell receptor beta chain sequence and its context. Living in 24 US areas, the participants were between about 18 and 90 years of age. These data originate in a study of blood T cell repertoires in COVID-19. Germline V gene sequence: CDR1 SGHDN, CDR2 FVKESK. Trimming cost V 3 bases and J 3 bases, with 17 bases left between them. The CDR3 sequence is 17 residues long. Under the authors' procedure: Estimation of nucleated cell counts relied on the amplification of reference gene primers. The repertoire was sequenced with immunoSEQ multiplex PCR; TCRdb's copy has only in-frame clones and lacks some. The D gene and trimming were derived from the DNA, and the V and J assignments and clone size from that table. The top ten hold about 9.8% of the sample, which has fewer than 250,000 clones, 81% seen once.

Specimen: PBMCs or T cells enriched from blood (not recorded which). V and J are TRBV14 and TRBJ1-4; D is perhaps TRBD1 (6 bases). This sequence was found in a woman between 50 and 59 years old with acute COVID-19. The CDR3 spells CASSQFPSGASNEKLFF. CDR3 bases: TGTGCCAGCAGCCAGTTTCCGTCAGGGGCTTCTAATGAAAAACTGTTTTTT.